The TCR beta chain described here comes from a study of blood T cell repertoires in COVID-19. Study in general: The origin of the acute and convalescent COVID-19 samples was the United States, Italy and Spain. In each case, the material was cDNA or gDNA derived from T cells, B-cell-depleted T cells, or PBMCs.

V gave up 0 bases and J gave up 8 bases, with 10 bases separating them. The germline CDR1 and CDR2 sequences are GTSNPN and SVGIG (reference sequence). CDR3 size: 12 residues. Source study methods: From reference gene primer amplification, estimates of nucleated cell counts were derived. TCRdb keeps only in-frame clones here, not all; method: immunoSEQ multiplex PCR. That table gives V, J and clone size, and the DNA gave D and trimming. The sample consists of approximately 51,000 clones, roughly 84% of them appearing once. The receptor's source is a middle-aged man with active COVID-19. The rearrangement links TRBV30 to TRBJ1-1; D gene ambiguous. The sequencing sample was made of peripheral blood. CDR3 coding DNA: TGTGCCTGGAGTGTCGGTGCCGGGGAAGCTTTCTTT. It is translated as CAWSVGAGEAFF.